This T cell receptor (beta chain) was identified in a study of T cell repertoires in cytomegalovirus infection (dated by TCRdb to 2018 to 2020). Some background on the complete study: Recently identified HLA-C-restricted CMV epitopes, whose presentation resists viral immunomodulation, were targeted by peptide stimulations together with well-studied HLA-B-restricted epitopes. Donor HLA type was relevant to the analysis, as public TCR beta signatures indicated carriage of CMV infection together with the matching HLA type.

Taken with the paper, the label for treatment or condition translates to: in vitro stimulation with specific CMV peptide epitopes to enrich CMV-specific T cells. Data came from an Illumina HiSeq 1500. TCRdb reprocessing: public reads trimmed at Q25 with fastp, clones called with MiXCR, in-frame beta chains kept. A single entry per CDR3 protein holds the most common genes and DNA from its merged rows. The sample table lists approximately 910,000 distinct CDR3 sequences, roughly 30% of them with a count of one. Jointly, the top ten make up around 15% of the sample. General conclusions and limits of the study: In both this cohort and an independent cohort of a few hundred donors, the cumulative frequency of public TCR beta family members distinguished carriers of CMV infection plus the relevant HLA type. In the ex vivo response, HLA-C-restricted CMV-specific TCR beta clonotypes were dominant, and in two of eight donors the single most frequent clonotype came from this HLA-C-restricted group.

Points on this clonotype: Its binding antigen is unknown. There are no base qualities to consult, and no much larger clone falls within one base.

CDR1 and CDR2, per the germline V gene, are SGHVS and FNYEAQ. The CDR3 has 17 amino acids, counting the end cysteine and phenylalanine. The sequence is cut down to CDR3 DNA, 51 bases in frame from base 1. V gives up 2 bases and J gives up 10 bases, and the segment between their germline ends measures 26 bases. The chain employs TRBV7-6 and TRBJ1-2; no confident D gene assignment can be made. The origin of this receptor is a human donor in good health (CMV status not recorded). Some clones in this sample may be carry-over from other donors' samples. The sample here was cultured CD8+ T cells from PBMCs, taken from culture after CMV antigen stimulation. The CDR3 region: CASSLTPGRLPIDDYTF. The bases read TGTGCCAGCAGCTTAACTCCCGGGCGGCTACCTATTGATGACTACACCTTC.